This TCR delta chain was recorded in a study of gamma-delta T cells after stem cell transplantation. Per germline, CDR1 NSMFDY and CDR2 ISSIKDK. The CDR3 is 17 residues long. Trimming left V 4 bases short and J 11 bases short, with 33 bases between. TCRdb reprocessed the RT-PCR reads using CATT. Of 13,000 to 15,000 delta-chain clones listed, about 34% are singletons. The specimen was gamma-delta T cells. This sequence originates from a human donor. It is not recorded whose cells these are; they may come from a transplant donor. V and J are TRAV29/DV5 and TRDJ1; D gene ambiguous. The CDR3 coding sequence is TGTGCAGCAGGCCCGTGGAAAGTATTCGGCGTTTTCAGTGGGCTCATCTTT. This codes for CAAGPWKVFGVFSGLIF.